These T cell receptor beta chains were read from a single sample in a study of blood T cells in healthy people across ages. A single record per CDR3 protein comes from TCRdb applying MiXCR to the 5' RACE reads. There are about 1.5 million distinct CDR3 sequences in the sample; 42% occur only once, and 4% lies in the top ten. Sequenced: blood. Every receptor here comes from a woman aged 18-29 years in good health. CDR3s leave out the opening cysteine and the closing phenylalanine or tryptophan.

V: TRBV5-1; CDR3: ASSPPTGAGTDTQY
V: TRBV14; CDR3: ASRIRASTEAF
V: TRBV6-5; CDR3: ASSYSGQGMDEQF
V: TRBV7-9; CDR3: ASSLYCHHEQF
V: TRBV28; CDR3: ASSYTYYQPQH
V: TRBV7-9; CDR3: ASSLEAGTYT
V: TRBV3-1; CDR3: ASSQRNLGGNTIY
V: TRBV6-6; CDR3: ASSYSQNTGELF
V: TRBV6-2/TRBV6-3; CDR3: ASSYSIGYT
V: TRBV7-2; CDR3: ASSLEAGGGPTDTQY
V: TRBV4-1; CDR3: ASSQGGQGRNEQF
V: TRBV28; CDR3: ASSWTGVVENTEAF
V: TRBV2; CDR3: ASNGGTIGNEQY
V: TRBV20-1; CDR3: SASPGGRPANEQY
V: TRBV28; CDR3: ASSPLGTGEQPQH
V: TRBV4-1; CDR3: ASSQKVLGDTQY
V: TRBV21-1; CDR3: ASSKSVLTEAF
V: TRBV27; CDR3: VSSVLAGSSGTQY
V: TRBV11-2; CDR3: ASSLRSSPNYGYT
V: TRBV11-2; CDR3: ASSLTTGGTTDTQY
V: TRBV5-1; CDR3: ASSPDRPNYGYT
V: TRBV9; CDR3: ASSDHGSTDTQY